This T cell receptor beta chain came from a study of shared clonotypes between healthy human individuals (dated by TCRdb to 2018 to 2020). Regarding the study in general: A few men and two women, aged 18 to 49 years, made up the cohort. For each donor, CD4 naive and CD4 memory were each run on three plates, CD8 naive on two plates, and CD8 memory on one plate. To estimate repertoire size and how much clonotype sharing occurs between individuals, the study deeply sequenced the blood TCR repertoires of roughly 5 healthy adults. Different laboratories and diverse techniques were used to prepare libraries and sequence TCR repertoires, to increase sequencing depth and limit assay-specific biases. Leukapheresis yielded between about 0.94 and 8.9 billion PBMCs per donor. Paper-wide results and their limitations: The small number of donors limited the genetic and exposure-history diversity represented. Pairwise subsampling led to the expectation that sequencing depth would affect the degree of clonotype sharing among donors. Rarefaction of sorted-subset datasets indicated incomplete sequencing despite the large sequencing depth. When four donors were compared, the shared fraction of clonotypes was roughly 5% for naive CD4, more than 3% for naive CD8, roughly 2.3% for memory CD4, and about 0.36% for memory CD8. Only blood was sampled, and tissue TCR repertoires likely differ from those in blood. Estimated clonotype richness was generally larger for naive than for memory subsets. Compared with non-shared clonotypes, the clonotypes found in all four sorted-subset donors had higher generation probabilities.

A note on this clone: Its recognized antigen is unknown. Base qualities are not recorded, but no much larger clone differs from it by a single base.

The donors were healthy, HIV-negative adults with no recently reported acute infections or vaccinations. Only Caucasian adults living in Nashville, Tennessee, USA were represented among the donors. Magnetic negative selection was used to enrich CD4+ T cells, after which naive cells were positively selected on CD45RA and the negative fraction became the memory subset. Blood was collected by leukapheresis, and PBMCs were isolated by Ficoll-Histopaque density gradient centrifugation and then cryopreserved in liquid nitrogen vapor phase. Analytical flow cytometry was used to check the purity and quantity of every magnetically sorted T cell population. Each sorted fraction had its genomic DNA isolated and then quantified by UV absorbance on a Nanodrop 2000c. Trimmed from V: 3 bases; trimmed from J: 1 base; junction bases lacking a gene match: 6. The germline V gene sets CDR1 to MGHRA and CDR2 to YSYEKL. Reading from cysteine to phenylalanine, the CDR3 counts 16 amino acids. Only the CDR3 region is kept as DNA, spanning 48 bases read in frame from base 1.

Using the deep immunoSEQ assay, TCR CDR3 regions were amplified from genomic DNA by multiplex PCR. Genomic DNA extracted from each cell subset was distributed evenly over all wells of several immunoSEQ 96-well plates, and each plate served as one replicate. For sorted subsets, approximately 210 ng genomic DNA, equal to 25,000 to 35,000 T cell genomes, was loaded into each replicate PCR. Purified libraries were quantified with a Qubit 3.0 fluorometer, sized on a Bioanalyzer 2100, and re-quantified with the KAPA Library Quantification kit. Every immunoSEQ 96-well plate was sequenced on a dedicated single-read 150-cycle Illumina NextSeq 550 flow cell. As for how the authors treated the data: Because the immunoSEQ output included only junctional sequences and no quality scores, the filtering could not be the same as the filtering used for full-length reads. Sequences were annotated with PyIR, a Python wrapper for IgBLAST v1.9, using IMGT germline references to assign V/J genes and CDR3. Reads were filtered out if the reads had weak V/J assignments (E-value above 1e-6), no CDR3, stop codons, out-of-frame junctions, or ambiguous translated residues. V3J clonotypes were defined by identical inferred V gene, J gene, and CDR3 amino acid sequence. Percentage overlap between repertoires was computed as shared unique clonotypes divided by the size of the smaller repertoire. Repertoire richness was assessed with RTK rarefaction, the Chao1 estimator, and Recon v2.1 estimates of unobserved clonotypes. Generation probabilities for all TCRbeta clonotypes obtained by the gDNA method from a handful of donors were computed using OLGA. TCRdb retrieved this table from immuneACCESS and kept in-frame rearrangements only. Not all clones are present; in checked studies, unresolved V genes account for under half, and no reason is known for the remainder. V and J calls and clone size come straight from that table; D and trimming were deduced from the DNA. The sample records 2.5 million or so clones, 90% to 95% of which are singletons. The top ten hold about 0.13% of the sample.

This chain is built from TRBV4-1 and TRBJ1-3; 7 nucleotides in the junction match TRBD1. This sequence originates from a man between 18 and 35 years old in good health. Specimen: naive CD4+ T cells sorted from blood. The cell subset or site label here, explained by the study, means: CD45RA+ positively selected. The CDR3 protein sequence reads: CASSHKGAVSGNTIYF. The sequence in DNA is TGCGCCAGCAGCCACAAGGGGGCGGTTTCTGGAAACACCATATATTTT.